The TCR beta chain described here comes from a study of T cell repertoires in cytomegalovirus infection. Study outcomes and limitations: Clonotypes of TCR beta that were HLA-C-restricted and CMV-specific dominated the ex vivo response.

A single record per CDR3 protein comes from TCRdb applying MiXCR to the reads. The repertoire holds 200,000 to 250,000 distinct CDR3 sequences, with around 40% as singletons. This CDR3 comprises 17 residues. On this clonotype: The antigen is unknown. The junction and the germline gene differ at one end; a read error may be behind it.

J is TRBJ2-7 and V is TRBV23-1; TRBD2 agrees at 7 bases. TRBV23-1 carries the ORF label, with uncertain function. The sequencing here drew on CD8+ T cells from cultured PBMCs, taken from culture after CMV antigen stimulation. This TCR was recovered from a human donor in good health (CMV status not recorded). Some clones in this sample may be carry-over from other donors' samples. In DNA form, the CDR3 reads TGCGCCAGCAGTCCAGGGCCTTGGCGGGAGTCAACCTACGAGCCGTACTTC. Its translation is CASSPGPWRESTYEPYF.